This entry lists 13 T cell receptor beta chains sequenced from one sample in a study of T cells in Graves' hyperthyroidism and ophthalmopathy. It was RNA transcripts that yielded the amplified TCR beta CDR3 regions. The HTBI primer set was used in a first-round RT-PCR of the TCR CDR3. Each CDR3 protein gets one entry after TCRdb re-called the multiplex PCR reads with MiXCR. The profile shows about 610,000 distinct CDR3 sequences, about half of them singletons. Material: peripheral blood or thyroid tissue (not recorded which). The receptors here all came from a young woman with Graves' hyperthyroidism.

This clonotype was found a few times. V is TRBV4-3 and J is TRBJ2-5, with TRBD2 matching over 10 bases. The ends lost 8 bases at V and 4 bases at J; junction bases unmatched: 16. The length of the CDR3 is 17 residues. In germline, CDR1 is LGHNA, CDR2 YSLEER. The chain's CDR3 is CASGRKTTGTSVETQYF. The DNA of the CDR3 is TGCGCCAGCGGAAGGAAGACCACCGGGACTAGCGTAGAGACCCAGTACTTC.

This CDR3 is CASSQAAGGTPGHEQYF. CDR3 DNA sequence: TGTGCCAGCAGCCAGGCGGCCGGGGGGACCCCCGGGCACGAGCAGTACTTC. J is TRBJ2-7 and V is TRBV2, with 7 bases lining up with TRBD2. Germline CDR1 is SNHLY and CDR2 is FYNNEI. V was pared by 6 bases and J by 5 bases, with 19 bases of the junction left unmatched. This CDR3 comprises 17 residues.

This sequence joins TRBV7-8 and TRBJ2-3; TRBD2 matches 8 bases. Trimming took 1 base from V and 6 from J; bases not matched to a gene: 6. Germline CDR1 reads SGHVS; CDR2 reads FQNEAQ. This CDR3 comprises 15 residues. CDR3 nucleotides: TGTGCCAGCAGCTTAGGGACTAGCCCCCGTGATACGCAGTATTTT. Translation gives CASSLGTSPRDTQYF.

Comment on this clonotype: It may be a read error: a sequence one base away is much more abundant. The chain links TRBV7-3 to TRBJ2-2, with TRBD2 matching over 12 bases. The CDR3 is 16 amino acids. The germline V gene has CDR1 SGHTA and CDR2 FQGTGA. Losses at the gene ends were 5 bases for V and 7 bases for J; bases not matched to a gene: 8. DNA of the CDR3: TGTGCCAGCAGCCAGGCTAGCGGGAGGGCCGGCGGGGAGCTGTTTTTT. This encodes CASSQASGRAGGELFF.

This clonotype was found many times. The chain links TRBV27 to TRBJ2-7; D remains ambiguous. Germline CDR1 reads MNHEY; CDR2 reads SMNVEV (reference sequence). The CDR3 covers 14 residues. The V end lost 5 bases, the J end lost 6 bases, and 17 bases lay between the germline ends. The CDR3 sequence: CASSLAEGPFEQYF. CDR3 DNA sequence: TGTGCCAGCAGTCTCGCCGAAGGCCCCTTCGAGCAGTACTTC.

The genes are TRBV7-9 and TRBJ1-1; tentative D call: TRBD1 (5 bases). The CDR3 is 13 amino acids. V gave up 9 bases and J gave up 6 bases, with 17 bases separating them. Germline V CDR1 and CDR2: SEHNR, FQNEAQ (reference sequence). The DNA of the CDR3 is TGTGCCAGTAGTCCGACAGTGAGCTCTGAAGCTTTCTTT. This translates into CASSPTVSSEAFF.

Ten or more counts support this clonotype. The V call is TRBV6-4, the J call TRBJ2-2, with TRBD2 matching 11 bases. Germline assignment: CDR1 MRHNA and CDR2 SNTAGT. V shed 2 bases and J 4 bases; nucleotides not matched to a gene: 0. The CDR3 has 15 amino acids. Here the CDR3 DNA reads TGTGCCAGCAGTGACACTAGCGGGAGCACCGGGGAGCTGTTTTTT. Protein: CASSDTSGSTGELFF.

This clonotype was seen more than once but under ten times. The V and J genes are TRBV6-2 or TRBV6-3 and TRBJ2-7, with TRBD2 matching 10 bases. This CDR3 spans 17 amino acids. From germline, CDR1 is MNHEY and CDR2 SVGEGT. V shed 0 bases, J shed 2 bases, and the junction held 7 bases outside the gene matches. This chain's CDR3 is CASSYSRSSGGPYEQYF. Written as DNA, the CDR3 is TGTGCCAGCAGTTACTCGAGGTCTAGCGGGGGACCCTACGAGCAGTACTTC.

In this sample, this clonotype turned up many times. V usage is TRBV7-2 and J usage is TRBJ1-5; no definite D call. The germline V gene encodes CDR1 SGHTA and CDR2 FQGNSA. With 0 bases removed from V and 0 bases from J, the gap between germline ends came to 12 bases. The CDR3 spans 17 residues. CDR3 bases: TGTGCCAGCAGCTTAGCGTTCCCAACTTATAGCAATCAGCCCCAGCATTTT. It yields the protein CASSLAFPTYSNQPQHF.

The J gene is TRBJ2-6, the V gene TRBV10-3; D not certain. The germline gives CDR1 ENHRY, CDR2 SYGVKD. The germline V and J ends were trimmed by 0 bases and 18 bases, with 3 bases remaining between them. This CDR3 is 9 amino acids long. CDR3 sequence: CAISESQTF. As DNA, the CDR3 is TGTGCCATCAGTGAGTCGCAGACTTTC.

This clonotype was found many times. J is TRBJ1-1 and V is TRBV9, with D maybe TRBD1 (5 bases). Deletions cut 7 bases from V and 3 bases from J, with 10 bases between. CDR3 length: 12 amino acids. Germline-derived CDR1 and CDR2 are SGDLS and YYNGEE. The CDR3 protein is CASGQGYTEAFF. The CDR3 DNA reads as TGTGCCAGCGGTCAGGGTTACACTGAAGCTTTCTTT.

The chain couples TRBV2 to TRBJ2-3, with 8 bases lining up with TRBD2. CDR1 is SNHLY and CDR2 is FYNNEI in the germline V gene. The V gene end was trimmed by 5 bases and the J gene end by 5 bases; junction bases not matched to a gene: 12. This CDR3 is 16 amino acids long. In nucleotides, the CDR3 is TGTGCCAGCAGTCCCGAAGGGCTAGCGGGTGGAGATACGCAGTATTTT. This translates into CASSPEGLAGGDTQYF.

This clonotype has just one count. The V and J genes are TRBV19 and TRBJ1-5; no firm D call. In germline, CDR1 is LNHDA, CDR2 SQIVND (reference sequence). CDR3 length: 14 amino acids. The ends were cut back, 6 bases at V and 14 bases at J, with 23 bases in the middle. The CDR3 protein is CASRGAGGRHNEHF. DNA for the CDR3: TGTGCCAGTAGGGGAGCGGGAGGGCGGCACAATGAGCATTTT.